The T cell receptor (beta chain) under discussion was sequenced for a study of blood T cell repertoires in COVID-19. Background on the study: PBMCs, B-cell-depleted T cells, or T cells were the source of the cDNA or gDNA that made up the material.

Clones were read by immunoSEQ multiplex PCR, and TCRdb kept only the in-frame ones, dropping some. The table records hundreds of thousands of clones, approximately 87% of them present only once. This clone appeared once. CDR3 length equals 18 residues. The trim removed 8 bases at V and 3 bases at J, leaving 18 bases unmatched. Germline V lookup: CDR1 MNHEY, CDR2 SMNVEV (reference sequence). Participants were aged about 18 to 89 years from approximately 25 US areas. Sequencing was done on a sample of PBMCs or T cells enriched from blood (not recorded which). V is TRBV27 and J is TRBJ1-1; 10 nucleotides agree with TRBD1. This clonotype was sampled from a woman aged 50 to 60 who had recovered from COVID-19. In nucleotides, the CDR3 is TGTGCCAGCGTAGGGTTGGGCGGGACAGGGGACGTCGACACTGAAGCTTTCTTT. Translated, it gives CASVGLGGTGDVDTEAFF.